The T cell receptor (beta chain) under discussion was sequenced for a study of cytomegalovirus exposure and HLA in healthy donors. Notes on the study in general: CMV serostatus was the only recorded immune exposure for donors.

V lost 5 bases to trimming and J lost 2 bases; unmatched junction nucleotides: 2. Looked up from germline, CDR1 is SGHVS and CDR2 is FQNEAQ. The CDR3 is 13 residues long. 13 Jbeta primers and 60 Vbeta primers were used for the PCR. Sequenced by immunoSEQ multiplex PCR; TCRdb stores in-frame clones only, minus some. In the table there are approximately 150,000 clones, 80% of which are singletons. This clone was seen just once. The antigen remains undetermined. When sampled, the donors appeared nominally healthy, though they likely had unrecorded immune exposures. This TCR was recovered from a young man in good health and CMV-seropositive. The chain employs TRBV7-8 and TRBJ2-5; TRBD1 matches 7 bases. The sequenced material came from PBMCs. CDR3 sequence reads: CASSPDRQETQYF. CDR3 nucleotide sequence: TGTGCCAGCAGCCCGGACAGGCAAGAGACCCAGTACTTC.